These 32 T cell receptor beta chains share one sample of origin, sequenced in a study of blood T cell repertoires in COVID-19. Some clones are missing from TCRdb's copy, which holds only in-frame ones; the method was immunoSEQ multiplex PCR. The sample yields some 16,000 clones, around 89% seen once. The sequenced sample was peripheral blood. The origin of the receptors is a human donor in a cohort sampled during active COVID-19.

This chain links TRBV2 with TRBJ1-2; 8 positions match TRBD1. With V trimmed by 6 bases and J by 4 bases, 7 bases remained unmatched. The CDR3 sequence is 14 residues long. The germline gives CDR1 SNHLY, CDR2 FYNNEI. The CDR3 sequence: CASRGGQGPYGYTF. The CDR3 DNA follows: TGTGCCAGCAGAGGTGGACAGGGCCCCTATGGCTACACCTTC.

The chain employs TRBV11-2 and TRBJ1-3; D not resolved. V was trimmed by 7 bases and J by 2 bases, leaving 15 bases between them. The CDR3 length is 15 residues. The germline CDR1 and CDR2 sequences are SGHAT and FQNNGV. This CDR3 reads CASTYQRSPGNTIYF. In DNA form, the CDR3 reads TGTGCCAGCACCTATCAGCGGTCCCCTGGAAACACCATATATTTT.

The rearrangement links TRBV4-1 to TRBJ2-7, with D perhaps TRBD2 (6 bases). Trimming left V 0 bases short and J 6 bases short, with 15 bases between. From germline, CDR1 is MGHRA and CDR2 YSYEKL. The CDR3 is 15 amino acids. CDR3 residues: CASSQDWGVVGEQYF. CDR3 bases: TGCGCCAGCAGCCAAGACTGGGGGGTGGTAGGCGAGCAGTACTTC.

The chain uses TRBV15 and TRBJ1-1; 8 bases match TRBD1. This CDR3 is built from 14 residues. The germline V gene has CDR1 LNHNV and CDR2 YYDKDF (reference sequence). V lost 3 bases and J lost 10; bases outside the gene matches: 10. This CDR3 is CATSSPRTGTAAFF. The CDR3 nucleotides are TGTGCCACCAGCAGTCCTAGGACAGGGACGGCAGCTTTCTTT. Full variable domain (rest looked up from reference TRBV15 and TRBJ1-1): DAMVIQNPRYQVTQFGKPVTLSCSQTLNHNVMYWYQQKSSQAPKLLFHYYDKDFNNEADTPDNFQSRRPNTSFCFLDIRSPGLGDTAMYLCATSSPRTGTAAFFGQGTRLTVV.

This clone came up once. J is TRBJ2-7 and V is TRBV6-2 or TRBV6-3; D is ambiguous. CDR3 length equals 16 residues. Germline V gives CDR1 MNHEY, CDR2 SVGEGT. V lost 0 bases, J lost 6 bases, and 18 bases lay in between. The CDR3 reads CASSYSKRSPPIEQYF. The CDR3 nucleotides are TGTGCCAGCAGTTACTCGAAAAGGAGCCCCCCCATCGAGCAGTACTTC.

The chain uses TRBV6-5 and TRBJ1-5; TRBD1 aligns across 8 bases. The V and J ends lost 5 bases and 11 bases, in that order; junction bases with no gene match: 8. The CDR3 is made up of 13 amino acids. CDR1 is MNHEY, CDR2 SVGAGI, per germline. CDR3 coding DNA: TGTGCCAGCAGTCAGGGGGCCCTCGTGGCCCAGCATTTT. Amino acids: CASSQGALVAQHF.

The chain employs TRBV2 and TRBJ1-3; possibly TRBD1 for D (6 bases). Trimming removed 8 bases from V and 2 bases from J, with 7 bases in between. Germline loops: CDR1 SNHLY, CDR2 FYNNEI. CDR3 length: 12 residues. DNA of the CDR3: TGTGCCAGCGCAGGGGCTGGAAACACCATATATTTT. Translating gives CASAGAGNTIYF.

V and J are TRBV6-6 and TRBJ2-5, with 9 bases that match TRBD1. The J segment lost 5 bases and the V segment lost 6 bases, leaving 10 bases of the junction unmatched. The CDR3 extends over 15 amino acids. Germline loops: CDR1 MNHNY, CDR2 SVGAGI (reference sequence). Here the CDR3 DNA reads TGTGCCAGCAGACCGACAGGGGGGAAAATGGAGACCCAGTACTTC. Translating gives CASRPTGGKMETQYF.

This clone has just one count. The V and J genes are TRBV30 and TRBJ2-1, with TRBD2 as a possible D gene (5 bases). The CDR3 covers 12 residues. Trimming removed 4 bases at V and 10 bases at J, with 14 bases between. In germline, CDR1 is GTSNPN, CDR2 SVGIG (reference sequence). Here the CDR3 DNA reads TGTGCCTGGACGAGGGAGCACGGCGAGCAGTTCTTC. Translation gives CAWTREHGEQFF.

The V and J genes are TRBV19 and TRBJ1-6; 7 positions agree with TRBD1. Germline V gene data show CDR1 as LNHDA and CDR2 as SQIVND (reference sequence). The CDR3 totals 14 residues. Trimming cost V 6 bases and J 6 bases; bases outside gene matches: 5. CDR3 in amino acids: CASRPAGGNSPLHF. The CDR3 region has the DNA TGTGCCAGTAGACCGGCAGGGGGTAATTCACCCCTCCACTTT.

J is TRBJ1-5 and V is TRBV19; 9 nucleotides line up with TRBD1. The germline gives CDR1 LNHDA, CDR2 SQIVND (reference sequence). The V gene end was trimmed by 4 bases and the J gene end by 4 bases; junction bases not matched to a gene: 5. The CDR3 runs 15 residues. CDR3 amino acids: CASSNGTGLNQPQHF. For the CDR3, the DNA is TGTGCCAGTAGTAACGGGACAGGGTTGAATCAGCCCCAGCATTTT.

The chain is built from TRBV6-6 and TRBJ2-2; possible D gene TRBD1, 6 bases. V was shortened by 0 bases and J by 1 base, with 9 bases between the two germline ends. In germline, CDR1 is MNHNY, CDR2 SVGAGI (reference sequence). CDR3 length: 16 amino acids. The CDR3 coding sequence is TGTGCCAGCAGTTACTCGGGACACATGAACACCGGGGAGCTGTTTTTT. Protein product: CASSYSGHMNTGELFF.

The rearrangement uses TRBV18 and TRBJ2-6, with 10 bases lining up with TRBD1. The ends lost 3 bases at V and 2 bases at J; junction bases unmatched: 7. Germline CDR1 reads KGHSH; CDR2 reads LQKENI. The CDR3 runs 18 residues. Here the CDR3 reads CASSPRDRGLTGANVLTF. DNA of the CDR3: TGTGCCAGCTCACCCCGGGACAGGGGACTAACTGGGGCCAACGTCCTGACTTTC.

This chain links TRBV7-2 with TRBJ2-1; 10 bases line up with TRBD2. Germline lookup yields CDR1 SGHTA and CDR2 FQGNSA. J lost 1 base, V lost 5 bases, and 2 bases had no gene match. This CDR3 comprises 15 residues. The CDR3 is CASSLGLASYNEQFF. The CDR3 DNA is TGTGCCAGCAGCCTGGGACTAGCGTCCTACAATGAGCAGTTCTTC.

The CDR3 spells CASSPGTSGGIYNEQFF. DNA of the CDR3: TGTGCCAGCAGCCCCGGGACTAGCGGGGGGATCTACAATGAGCAGTTCTTC. This sequence joins TRBV7-2 and TRBJ2-1, with TRBD2 matching over 15 bases. The CDR3 is 17 residues long. V dropped 5 bases and J dropped 3; count of bases not matched to a gene: 5. The germline V gene encodes CDR1 SGHTA and CDR2 FQGNSA.

The rearrangement links TRBV6-2 or TRBV6-3 to TRBJ2-7; TRBD2 agrees at 7 bases. The CDR3 spans 12 residues. CDR1 is MNHEY and CDR2 is SVGEGT in the germline V gene. J lost 3 bases, V lost 4 bases, and 0 bases had no gene match. CDR3 loop: CASSWDYYEQYF. The CDR3, as DNA: TGTGCCAGCAGTTGGGACTACTACGAGCAGTACTTC.

The chain is built from TRBV30 and TRBJ2-7, with a tentative D call TRBD1 (6 bases). Germline lookup yields CDR1 GTSNPN and CDR2 SVGIG (reference sequence). The CDR3 is 14 amino acids. The V and J ends lost 2 bases and 6 bases respectively, with 17 bases between them. The CDR3 sequence is CAWSRNRASVEQYF. For the CDR3, the DNA is TGTGCCTGGAGTAGGAACAGGGCCTCGGTCGAGCAGTACTTC.

V and J are TRBV6-2 or TRBV6-3 and TRBJ2-7; D not certain. Germline V gives CDR1 MNHEY, CDR2 SVGEGT. The CDR3 runs 11 residues. Trimming stripped 4 bases from V and 5 bases from J, with 6 bases between. The CDR3 coding sequence is TGTGCCAGCAGTTGGCAAAACGAGCAGTACTTC. Amino acid sequence: CASSWQNEQYF.

This sequence joins TRBV19 and TRBJ1-2, with 7 bases fitting TRBD1. V lost 7 bases to trimming and J lost 4 bases; unmatched junction nucleotides: 3. The CDR3 is 12 amino acids. The V gene's germline CDR1 is LNHDA and CDR2 SQIVND (reference sequence). CDR3 protein: CASNRGSYGYTF. CDR3 bases: TGTGCCAGTAACAGGGGAAGCTATGGCTACACCTTC.

V and J are TRBV28 and TRBJ1-1; 7 nucleotides line up with TRBD1. Germline CDR1 MDHEN, CDR2 SYDVKM. With V trimmed by 3 bases and J by 1 base, 2 bases remained unmatched. The CDR3 is 14 amino acids. CDR3 nucleotide sequence: TGTGCCAGCAGTTTGAGGGGGCCGAACACTGAAGCTTTCTTT. Its protein product is CASSLRGPNTEAFF.

The chain couples TRBV7-9 to TRBJ2-6, with a possible D match to TRBD2 (5 bases). Germline CDR1 and CDR2: SEHNR and FQNEAQ (reference sequence). The V end was cut by 5 bases, the J end by 4 bases, with 12 bases between. The CDR3 spans 15 residues. Written as DNA, the CDR3 is TGTGCCAGCAGCCTTACCGGGGTCGGGGCCAACGTCCTGACTTTC. This encodes CASSLTGVGANVLTF.

The count of this clone is one. The chain employs TRBV19 and TRBJ2-5; tentatively, D is TRBD2 (6 bases). The germline V gene encodes CDR1 LNHDA and CDR2 SQIVND (reference sequence). CDR3 length: 14 residues. V shed 6 bases and J shed 8 bases, with 19 bases lying between them. CDR3 sequence: CASRPMGGLRTQYF. The DNA of the CDR3 is TGTGCCAGTAGACCCATGGGGGGATTAAGAACCCAGTACTTC.

The CDR3 reads CASRFSGGGYTF. The DNA for the CDR3 is TGTGCCAGCAGGTTCTCAGGGGGAGGCTACACCTTC. This chain connects TRBV5-4 to TRBJ1-2; 7 bases map to TRBD1. CDR3 length equals 12 residues. Germline CDR1 and CDR2: SGHNT and YYREEE (reference sequence). J lost 8 bases, V lost 5 bases, and 6 bases had no gene match. The whole variable domain, filled in from reference TRBV5-4 and TRBJ1-2, reads ETGVTQSPTHLIKTRGQQVTLRCSSQSGHNTVSWYQQALGQGPQFIFQYYREEENGRGNFPPRFSGLQFPNYSSELNVNALELDDSALYLCASRFSGGGYTFGSGTRLTVV.

This clone was seen a single time. The chain employs TRBV11-2 and TRBJ1-3; TRBD1 matches 8 bases. CDR1 and CDR2 from the germline V gene are SGHAT and FQNNGV. The CDR3 consists of 15 residues. The J segment lost 6 bases and the V segment lost 2 bases, leaving 6 bases of the junction unmatched. The CDR3 region has the DNA TGTGCCAGCAGCTTATACCAGGGGGCCGTAAACACCATATATTTT. Its translation: CASSLYQGAVNTIYF.

V gene TRBV30 combines with J gene TRBJ2-3, with 11 bases aligning to TRBD2. CDR3 length: 21 amino acids. CDR1 is GTSNPN and CDR2 is SVGIG in the germline V gene (reference sequence). V lost 3 bases and J lost 1; bases outside the gene matches: 21. Here the CDR3 reads CAWSAYLMTSGAPGRTDTQYF. The CDR3 nucleotides are TGTGCCTGGAGCGCATACTTAATGACTAGCGGGGCCCCTGGTCGCACAGATACGCAGTATTTT.

The genes are TRBV5-1 and TRBJ1-1, with TRBD1 identical over 9 bases. This CDR3 contains 15 residues. V shed 4 bases, J shed 4 bases, and the junction held 8 bases outside the gene matches. CDR1 and CDR2 from the germline V gene are SGHRS and YFSETQ. The DNA for the CDR3 is TGCGCCAGCAGCCGAGACAGGGGGGGACTCACTGAAGCTTTCTTT. Translation gives CASSRDRGGLTEAFF.

The rearrangement uses TRBV7-3 and TRBJ2-2; D is ambiguous. The V end was cut by 3 bases, the J end by 2 bases, with 7 bases between. The CDR3 has 14 amino acids. Germline V gene data show CDR1 as SGHTA and CDR2 as FQGTGA. The CDR3 bases are TGTGCCAGCAGCTTTGACACCAACACCGGGGAGCTGTTTTTT. Protein sequence: CASSFDTNTGELFF.

The chain employs TRBV30 and TRBJ2-3, with D perhaps matching TRBD1 or TRBD2 (5 bases each). Per the germline V gene, CDR1 is GTSNPN and CDR2 is SVGIG (reference sequence). CDR3 size: 13 residues. Trimming removed 5 bases from V and 2 bases from J, with 11 bases in between. CDR3 bases: TGTGCCTGGGGGGCGGGTCTCACAGATACGCAGTATTTT. It is translated as CAWGAGLTDTQYF.

V and J are TRBV28 and TRBJ1-2, with TRBD1 identical over 8 bases. J gave up 2 bases and V 4 bases, and 9 bases lay outside the gene matches. The CDR3 has 16 residues. Germline V gene sequence: CDR1 MDHEN, CDR2 SYDVKM. Here the CDR3 reads CASSSTRQGPNYGYTF. The CDR3 DNA reads as TGTGCCAGCAGTTCCACCCGACAGGGGCCAAACTATGGCTACACCTTC.

This chain uses TRBV6-1 with TRBJ2-7; the match to TRBD1 covers 8 bases. Unmatched junction bases numbered 21, after V lost 4 bases and J lost 4 bases. This CDR3 spans 19 amino acids. In germline, CDR1 is MNHNS, CDR2 SASEGT. The CDR3 bases are TGTGCCAGCAGTGCCCGCCCCCTCTCCGACAGGGGTCGCGAGTACGAGCAGTACTTC. Translating gives CASSARPLSDRGREYEQYF.

This sequence joins TRBV28 and TRBJ2-3; TRBD1 agrees at 9 bases. Germline lookup yields CDR1 MDHEN and CDR2 SYDVKM. With 4 bases clipped from V and 2 bases from J, the junction kept 7 bases outside the gene matches. The CDR3 contains 16 residues. CDR3 nucleotide sequence: TGTGCCAGCAGTTCCTCAGGACAGGGGAACACAGATACGCAGTATTTT. Translating gives CASSSSGQGNTDTQYF. The full variable domain, in which reference TRBV28 and TRBJ2-3 provide the parts outside the CDR3, is DVKVTQSSRYLVKRTGEKVFLECVQDMDHENMFWYRQDPGLGLRLIYFSYDVKMKEKGDIPEGYSVSREKKERFSLILESASTNQTSMYLCASSSSGQGNTDTQYFGPGTRLTVL.

The V gene is TRBV6-1, the J gene TRBJ2-1; no reliable D call. Between the trimmed V and J ends, which lost 1 base and 9 bases, there was a span of 10 bases. The germline V gene has CDR1 MNHNS and CDR2 SASEGT. The CDR3 spans 13 residues. In DNA form, the CDR3 reads TGTGCCAGCAGTGAAGTCGTGAGTGGTGAGCAGTTCTTC. Translation gives CASSEVVSGEQFF.